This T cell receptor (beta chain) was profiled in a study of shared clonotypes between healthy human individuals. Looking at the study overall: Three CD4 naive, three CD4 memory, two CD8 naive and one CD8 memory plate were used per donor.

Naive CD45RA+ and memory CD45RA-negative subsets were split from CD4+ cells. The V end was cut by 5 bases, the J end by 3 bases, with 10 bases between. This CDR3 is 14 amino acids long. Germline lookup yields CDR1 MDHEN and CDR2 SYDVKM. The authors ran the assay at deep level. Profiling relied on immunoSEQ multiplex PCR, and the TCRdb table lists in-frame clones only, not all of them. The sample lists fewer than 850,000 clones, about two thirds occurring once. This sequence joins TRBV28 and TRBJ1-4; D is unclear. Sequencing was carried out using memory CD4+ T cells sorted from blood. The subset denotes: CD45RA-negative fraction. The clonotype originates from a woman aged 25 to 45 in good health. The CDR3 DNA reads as TGTGCCAGCAGTGTGGTGGGGTCTAATGAAAAACTGTTTTTT. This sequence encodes CASSVVGSNEKLFF.